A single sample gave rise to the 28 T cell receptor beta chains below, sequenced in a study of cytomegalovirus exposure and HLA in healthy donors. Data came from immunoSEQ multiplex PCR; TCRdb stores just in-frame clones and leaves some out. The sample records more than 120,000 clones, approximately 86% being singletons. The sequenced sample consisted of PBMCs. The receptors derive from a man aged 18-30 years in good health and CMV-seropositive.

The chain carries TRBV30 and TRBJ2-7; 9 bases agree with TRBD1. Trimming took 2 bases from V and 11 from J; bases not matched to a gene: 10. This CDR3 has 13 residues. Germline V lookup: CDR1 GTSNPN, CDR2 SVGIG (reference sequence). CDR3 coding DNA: TGTGCCTGGAGTACTAGGTTACGGGACAGGGAGTACTTC. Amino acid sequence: CAWSTRLRDREYF.

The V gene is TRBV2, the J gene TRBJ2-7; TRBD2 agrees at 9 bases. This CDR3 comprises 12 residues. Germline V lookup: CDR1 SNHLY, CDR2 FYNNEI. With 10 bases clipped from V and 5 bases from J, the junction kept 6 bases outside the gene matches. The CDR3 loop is CATIAGEDEQYF. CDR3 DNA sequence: TGTGCCACCATAGCGGGGGAAGACGAGCAGTACTTC.

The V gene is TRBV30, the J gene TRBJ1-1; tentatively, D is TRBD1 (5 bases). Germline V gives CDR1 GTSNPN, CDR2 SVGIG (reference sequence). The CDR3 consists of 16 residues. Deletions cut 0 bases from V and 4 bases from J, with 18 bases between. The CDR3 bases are TGTGCCTGGAGTGTAGGGTGGTCATCCCAGGGCACTGAAGCTTTCTTT. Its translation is CAWSVGWSSQGTEAFF.

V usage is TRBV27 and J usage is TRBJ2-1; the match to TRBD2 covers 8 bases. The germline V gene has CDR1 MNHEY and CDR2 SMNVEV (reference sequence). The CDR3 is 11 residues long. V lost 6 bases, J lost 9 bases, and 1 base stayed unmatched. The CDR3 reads CASRLAGEQFF. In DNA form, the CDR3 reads TGTGCCAGCAGGCTAGCGGGTGAGCAGTTCTTC.

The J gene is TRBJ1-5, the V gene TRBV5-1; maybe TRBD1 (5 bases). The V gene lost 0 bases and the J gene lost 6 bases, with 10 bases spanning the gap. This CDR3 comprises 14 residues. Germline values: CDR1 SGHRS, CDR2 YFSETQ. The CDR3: CASSLAGKFQPQHF. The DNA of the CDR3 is TGCGCCAGCAGCTTGGCAGGGAAGTTTCAGCCCCAGCATTTT.

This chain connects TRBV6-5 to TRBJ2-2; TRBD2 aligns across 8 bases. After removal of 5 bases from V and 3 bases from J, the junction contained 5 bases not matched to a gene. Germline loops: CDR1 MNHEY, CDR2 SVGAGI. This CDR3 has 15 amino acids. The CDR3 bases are TGTGCCAGCAGTAACGGAGCGGGGGACACCGGGGAGCTGTTTTTT. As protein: CASSNGAGDTGELFF.

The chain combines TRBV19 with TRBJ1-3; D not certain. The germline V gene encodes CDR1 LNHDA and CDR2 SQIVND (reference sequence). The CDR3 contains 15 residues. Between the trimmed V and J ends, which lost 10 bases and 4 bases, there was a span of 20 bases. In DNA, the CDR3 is TGTGCCACCTCAACGATGGGCTTCACGGGAAACACCATATATTTT. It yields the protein CATSTMGFTGNTIYF.

CDR3 protein: CASIALTVLKLSYNEQFF. In DNA, the CDR3 is TGTGCCAGCATTGCGTTAACAGTTCTTAAACTCTCCTACAATGAGCAGTTCTTC. The chain is built from TRBV25-1 and TRBJ2-1; D call uncertain. V was shortened by 7 bases and J by 0 bases, with 22 bases between the two germline ends. The CDR3 extends over 18 amino acids. Germline V gives CDR1 MGHDK, CDR2 SYGVNS.

CDR3 DNA: TGTGCCTGGAGGACTAATCCTACCTACGAGCAGTACTTC. This codes for CAWRTNPTYEQYF. The chain joins TRBV30 to TRBJ2-7, with D possibly TRBD2 on 5 matching bases. Germline V lookup: CDR1 GTSNPN, CDR2 SVGIG (reference sequence). The CDR3 is made up of 13 amino acids. V gave up 3 bases and J gave up 2 bases, with 11 bases separating them.

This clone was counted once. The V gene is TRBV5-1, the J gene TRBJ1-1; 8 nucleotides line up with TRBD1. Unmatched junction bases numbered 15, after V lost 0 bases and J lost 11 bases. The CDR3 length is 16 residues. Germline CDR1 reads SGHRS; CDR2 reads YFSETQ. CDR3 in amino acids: CASSLVDGTGSLVAFF. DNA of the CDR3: TGCGCCAGCAGCTTGGTTGATGGGACAGGCTCTTTGGTTGCTTTCTTT. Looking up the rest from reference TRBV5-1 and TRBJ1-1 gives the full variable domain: KAGVTQTPRYLIKTRGQQVTLSCSPISGHRSVSWYQQTPGQGLQFLFEYFSETQRNKGNFPGRFSGRQFSNSRSEMNVSTLELGDSALYLCASSLVDGTGSLVAFFGQGTRLTVV.

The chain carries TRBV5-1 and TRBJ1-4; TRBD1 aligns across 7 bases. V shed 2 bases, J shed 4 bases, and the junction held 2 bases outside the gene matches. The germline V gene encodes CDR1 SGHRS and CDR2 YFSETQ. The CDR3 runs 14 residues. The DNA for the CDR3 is TGCGCCAGCAGCTTTGGGACAGATAATGAAAAACTGTTTTTT. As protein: CASSFGTDNEKLFF.

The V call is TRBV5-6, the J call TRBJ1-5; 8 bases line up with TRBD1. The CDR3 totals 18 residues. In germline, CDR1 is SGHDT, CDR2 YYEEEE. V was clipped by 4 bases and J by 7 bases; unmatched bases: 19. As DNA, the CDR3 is TGTGCCAGCAGCGCCCATCCTCGCCTACTGACAGGGGTCCAGCCCCAGCATTTT. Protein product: CASSAHPRLLTGVQPQHF.

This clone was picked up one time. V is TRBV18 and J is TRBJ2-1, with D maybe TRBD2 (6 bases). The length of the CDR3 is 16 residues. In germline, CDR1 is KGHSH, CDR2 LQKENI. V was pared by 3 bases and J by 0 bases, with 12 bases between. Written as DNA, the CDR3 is TGTGCCAGCTCACCGTCACTAGCCTTCTCCTACAATGAGCAGTTCTTC. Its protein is CASSPSLAFSYNEQFF.

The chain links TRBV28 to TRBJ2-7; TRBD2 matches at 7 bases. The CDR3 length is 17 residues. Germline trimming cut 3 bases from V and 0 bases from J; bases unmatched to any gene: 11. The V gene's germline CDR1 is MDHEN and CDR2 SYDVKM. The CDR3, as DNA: TGTGCCAGCAGTTTCCCTGGGGGGGGAGGGAGCTCCTACGAGCAGTACTTC. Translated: CASSFPGGGGSSYEQYF. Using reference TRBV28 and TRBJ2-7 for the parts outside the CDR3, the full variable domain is DVKVTQSSRYLVKRTGEKVFLECVQDMDHENMFWYRQDPGLGLRLIYFSYDVKMKEKGDIPEGYSVSREKKERFSLILESASTNQTSMYLCASSFPGGGGSSYEQYFGPGTRLTVT.

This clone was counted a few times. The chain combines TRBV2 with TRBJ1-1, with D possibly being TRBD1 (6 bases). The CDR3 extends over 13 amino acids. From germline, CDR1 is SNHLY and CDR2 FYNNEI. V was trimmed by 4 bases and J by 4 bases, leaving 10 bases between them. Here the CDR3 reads CASSVQGGTEAFF. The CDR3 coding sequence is TGTGCCAGCAGTGTACAGGGCGGCACTGAAGCTTTCTTT.

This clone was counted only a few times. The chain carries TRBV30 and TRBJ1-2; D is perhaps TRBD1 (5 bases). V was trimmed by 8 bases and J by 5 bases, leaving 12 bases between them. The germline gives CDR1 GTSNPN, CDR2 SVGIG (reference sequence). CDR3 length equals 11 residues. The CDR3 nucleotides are TGTGCCGCTTCAAGGGGTTATGGCTACACCTTC. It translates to CAASRGYGYTF.

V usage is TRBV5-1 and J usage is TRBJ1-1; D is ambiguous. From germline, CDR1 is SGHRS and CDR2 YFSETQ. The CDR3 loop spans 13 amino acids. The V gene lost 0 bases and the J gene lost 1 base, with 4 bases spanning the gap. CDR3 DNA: TGCGCCAGCAGCTTGGCCTCGAACACTGAAGCTTTCTTT. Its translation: CASSLASNTEAFF. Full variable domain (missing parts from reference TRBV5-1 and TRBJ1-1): KAGVTQTPRYLIKTRGQQVTLSCSPISGHRSVSWYQQTPGQGLQFLFEYFSETQRNKGNFPGRFSGRQFSNSRSEMNVSTLELGDSALYLCASSLASNTEAFFGQGTRLTVV.

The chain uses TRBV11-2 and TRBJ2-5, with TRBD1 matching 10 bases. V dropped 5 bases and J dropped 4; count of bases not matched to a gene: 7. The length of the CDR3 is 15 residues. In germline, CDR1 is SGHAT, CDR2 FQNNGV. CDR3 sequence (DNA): TGTGCCAGCAGCCCGCGGACAGGGGGAACAGAGACCCAGTACTTC. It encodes CASSPRTGGTETQYF.

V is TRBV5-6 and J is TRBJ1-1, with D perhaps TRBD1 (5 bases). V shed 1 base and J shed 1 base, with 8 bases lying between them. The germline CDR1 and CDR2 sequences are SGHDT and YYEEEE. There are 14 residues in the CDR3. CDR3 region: CASSLRGQNTEAFF. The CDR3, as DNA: TGTGCCAGCAGCTTGAGGGGCCAGAACACTGAAGCTTTCTTT.

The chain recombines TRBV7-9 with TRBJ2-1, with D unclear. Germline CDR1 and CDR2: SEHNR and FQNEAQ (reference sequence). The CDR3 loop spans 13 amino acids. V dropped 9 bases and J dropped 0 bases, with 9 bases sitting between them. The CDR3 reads CASRSGSYNEQFF. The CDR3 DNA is TGTGCCAGTCGCTCCGGCTCCTACAATGAGCAGTTCTTC.

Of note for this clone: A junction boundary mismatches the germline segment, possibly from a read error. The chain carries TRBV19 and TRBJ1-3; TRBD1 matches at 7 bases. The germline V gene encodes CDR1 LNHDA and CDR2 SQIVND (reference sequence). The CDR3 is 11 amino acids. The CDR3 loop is CASSTQGGLVF. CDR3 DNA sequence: TGTGCCAGTAGTACCCAAGGGGGCTTAGTTTTT. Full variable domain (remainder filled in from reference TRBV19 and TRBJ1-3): DGGITQSPKYLFRKEGQNVTLSCEQNLNHDAMYWYRQDPGQGLRLIYYSQIVNDFQKGDIAEGYSVSREKKESFPLTVTSAQKNPTAFYLCASSTQGGLVFGEGSWLTVV.

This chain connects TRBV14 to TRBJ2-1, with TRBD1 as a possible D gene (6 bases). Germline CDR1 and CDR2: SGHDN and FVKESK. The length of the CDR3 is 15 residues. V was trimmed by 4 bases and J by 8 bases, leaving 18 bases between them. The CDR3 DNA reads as TGTGCCAGCAGCCTTTATTTTCAGGGGTTCGATGAGCAGTTCTTC. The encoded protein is CASSLYFQGFDEQFF.

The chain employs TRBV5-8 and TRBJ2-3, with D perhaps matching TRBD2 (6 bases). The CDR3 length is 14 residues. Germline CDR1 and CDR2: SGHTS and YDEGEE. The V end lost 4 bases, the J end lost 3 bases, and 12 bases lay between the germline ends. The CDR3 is CASSAGFLTDTQYF. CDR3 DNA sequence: TGTGCCAGCAGCGCGGGGTTTTTGACAGATACGCAGTATTTT.

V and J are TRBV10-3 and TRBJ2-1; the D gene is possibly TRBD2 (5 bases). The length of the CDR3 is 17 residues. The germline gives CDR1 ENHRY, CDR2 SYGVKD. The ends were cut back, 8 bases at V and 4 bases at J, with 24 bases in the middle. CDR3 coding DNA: TGTGCCATCTGGGCAGCGGCCGGAGAAGTAAGGTACAATGAGCAGTTCTTC. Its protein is CAIWAAAGEVRYNEQFF.

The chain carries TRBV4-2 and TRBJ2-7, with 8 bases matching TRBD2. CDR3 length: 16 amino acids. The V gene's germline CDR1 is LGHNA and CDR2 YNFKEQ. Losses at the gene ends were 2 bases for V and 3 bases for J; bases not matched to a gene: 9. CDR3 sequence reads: CASSQSTSGVFYEQYF. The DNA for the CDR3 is TGTGCCAGCAGCCAATCAACTAGCGGAGTTTTCTACGAGCAGTACTTC.

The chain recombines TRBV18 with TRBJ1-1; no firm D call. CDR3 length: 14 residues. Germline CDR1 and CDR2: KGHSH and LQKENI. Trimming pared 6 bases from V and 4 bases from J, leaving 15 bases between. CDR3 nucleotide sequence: TGTGCCAGCTCGTCACAGTTCGGGGTCACTGAAGCTTTCTTT. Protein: CASSSQFGVTEAFF.

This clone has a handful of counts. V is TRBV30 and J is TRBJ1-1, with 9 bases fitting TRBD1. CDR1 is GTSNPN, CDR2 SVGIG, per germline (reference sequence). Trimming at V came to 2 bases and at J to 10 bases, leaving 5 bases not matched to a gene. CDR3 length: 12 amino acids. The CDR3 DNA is TGTGCCTGGAGTAGAGGGACAGGGCGAGCTTTCTTT. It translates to CAWSRGTGRAFF.

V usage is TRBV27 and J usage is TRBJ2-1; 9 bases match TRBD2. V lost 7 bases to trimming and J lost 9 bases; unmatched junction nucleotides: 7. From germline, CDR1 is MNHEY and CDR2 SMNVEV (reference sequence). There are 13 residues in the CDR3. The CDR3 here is CASTQLAGGEQFF. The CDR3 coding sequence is TGTGCCAGCACCCAACTAGCGGGTGGTGAGCAGTTCTTC.